This T cell receptor (beta chain) came from a study of cytomegalovirus exposure and HLA in healthy donors. Notes on the study in general: The CMV antigen specificity of a few CMV-associated chains was confirmed through in vitro analysis.

V lost 7 bases, J lost 8 bases, and 11 bases stayed unmatched. Germline assignment: CDR1 LNHDA and CDR2 SQIVND (reference sequence). CDR3 length: 14 amino acids. The protocol was immunoSEQ multiplex PCR, while the TCRdb copy is restricted to in-frame clones and leaves out a portion. This table holds roughly 150,000 clones, roughly 86% found once. As for this clone: Its antigen is not identified.

The chain recombines TRBV19 with TRBJ2-1, with 7 bases lining up with TRBD2. This TCR came from a woman between 18 and 30 years old in good health and CMV-seropositive. Sequencing was performed on PBMCs. The CDR3 loop reads CASKEAGVLYEQFF. The CDR3 DNA reads TGTGCCAGTAAAGAGGCGGGAGTATTGTATGAGCAGTTCTTC.